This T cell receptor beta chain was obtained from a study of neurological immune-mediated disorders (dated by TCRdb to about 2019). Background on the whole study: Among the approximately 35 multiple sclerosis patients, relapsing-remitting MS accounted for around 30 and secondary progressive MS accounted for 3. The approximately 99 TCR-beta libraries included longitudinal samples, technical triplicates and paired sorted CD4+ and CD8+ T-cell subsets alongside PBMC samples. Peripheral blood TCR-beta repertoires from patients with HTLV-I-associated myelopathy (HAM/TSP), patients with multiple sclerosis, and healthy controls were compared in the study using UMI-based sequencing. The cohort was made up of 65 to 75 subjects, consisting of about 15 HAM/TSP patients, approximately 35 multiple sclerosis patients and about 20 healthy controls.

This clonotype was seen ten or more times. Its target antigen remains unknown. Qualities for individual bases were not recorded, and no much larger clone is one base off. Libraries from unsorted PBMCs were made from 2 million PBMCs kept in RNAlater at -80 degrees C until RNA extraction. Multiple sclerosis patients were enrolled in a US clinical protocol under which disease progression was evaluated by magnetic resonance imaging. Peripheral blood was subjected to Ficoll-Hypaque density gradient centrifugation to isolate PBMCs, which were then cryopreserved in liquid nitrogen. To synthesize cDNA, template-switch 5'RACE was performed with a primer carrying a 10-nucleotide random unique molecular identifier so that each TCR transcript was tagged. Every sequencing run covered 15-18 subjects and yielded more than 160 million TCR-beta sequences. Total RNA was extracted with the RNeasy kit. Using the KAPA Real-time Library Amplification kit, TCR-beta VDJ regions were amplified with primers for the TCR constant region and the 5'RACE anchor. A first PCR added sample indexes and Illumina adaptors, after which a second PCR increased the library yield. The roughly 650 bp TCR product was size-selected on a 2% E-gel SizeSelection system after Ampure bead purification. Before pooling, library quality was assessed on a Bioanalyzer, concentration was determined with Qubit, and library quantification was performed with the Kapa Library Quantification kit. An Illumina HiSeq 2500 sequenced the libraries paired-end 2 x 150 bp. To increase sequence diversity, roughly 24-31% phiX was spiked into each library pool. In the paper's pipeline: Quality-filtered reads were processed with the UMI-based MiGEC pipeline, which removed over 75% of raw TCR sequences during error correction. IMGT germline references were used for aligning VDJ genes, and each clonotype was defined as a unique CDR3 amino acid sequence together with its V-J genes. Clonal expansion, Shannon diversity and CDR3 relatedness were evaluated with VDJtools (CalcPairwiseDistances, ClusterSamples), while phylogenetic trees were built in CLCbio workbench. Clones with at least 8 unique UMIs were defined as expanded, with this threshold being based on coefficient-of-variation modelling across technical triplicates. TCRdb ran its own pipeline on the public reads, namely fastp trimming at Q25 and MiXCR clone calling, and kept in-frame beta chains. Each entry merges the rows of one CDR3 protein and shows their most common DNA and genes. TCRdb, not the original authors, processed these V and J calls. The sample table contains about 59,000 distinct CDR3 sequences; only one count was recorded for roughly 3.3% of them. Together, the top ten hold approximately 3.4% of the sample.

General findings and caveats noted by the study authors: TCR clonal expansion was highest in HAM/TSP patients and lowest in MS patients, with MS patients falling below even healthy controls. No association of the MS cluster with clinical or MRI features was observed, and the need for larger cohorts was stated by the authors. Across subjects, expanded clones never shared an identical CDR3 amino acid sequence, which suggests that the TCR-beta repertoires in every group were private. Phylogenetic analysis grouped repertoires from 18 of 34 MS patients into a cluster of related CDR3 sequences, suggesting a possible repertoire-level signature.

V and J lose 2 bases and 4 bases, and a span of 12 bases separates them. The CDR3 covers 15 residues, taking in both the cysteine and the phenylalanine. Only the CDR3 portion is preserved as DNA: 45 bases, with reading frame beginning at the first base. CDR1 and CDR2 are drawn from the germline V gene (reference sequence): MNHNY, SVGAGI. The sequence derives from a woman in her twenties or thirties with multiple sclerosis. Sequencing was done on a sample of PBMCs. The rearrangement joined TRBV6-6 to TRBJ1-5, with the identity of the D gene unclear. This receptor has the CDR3 CASSYTSGRNQPQHF. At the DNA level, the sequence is TGTGCCAGCAGTTACACTTCCGGGAGAAATCAGCCCCAGCATTTT.